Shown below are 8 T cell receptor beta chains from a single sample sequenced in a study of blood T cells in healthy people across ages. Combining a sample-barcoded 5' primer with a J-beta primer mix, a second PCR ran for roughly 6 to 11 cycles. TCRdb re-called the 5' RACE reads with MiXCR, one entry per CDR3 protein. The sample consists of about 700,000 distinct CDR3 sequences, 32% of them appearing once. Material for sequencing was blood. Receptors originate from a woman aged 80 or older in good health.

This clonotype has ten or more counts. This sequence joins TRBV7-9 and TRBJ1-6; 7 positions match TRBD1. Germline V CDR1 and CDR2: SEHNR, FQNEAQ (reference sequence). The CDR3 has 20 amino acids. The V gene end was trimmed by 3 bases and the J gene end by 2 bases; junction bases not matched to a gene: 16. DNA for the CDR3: TGTGCCAGCAGCTTCGTGACAGGGCCCCTATCGGCTGCCTATAATTCACCCCTCCACTTT. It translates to CASSFVTGPLSAAYNSPLHF.

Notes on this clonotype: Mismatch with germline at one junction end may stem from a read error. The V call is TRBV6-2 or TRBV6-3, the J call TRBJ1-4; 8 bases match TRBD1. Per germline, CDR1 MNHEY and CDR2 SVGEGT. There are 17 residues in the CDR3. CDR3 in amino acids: CAISESNPPRTGEKLFF. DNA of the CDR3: TGTGCCATCAGTGAGTCGAACCCCCCCCGGACAGGGGAAAAACTGTTTTTT.

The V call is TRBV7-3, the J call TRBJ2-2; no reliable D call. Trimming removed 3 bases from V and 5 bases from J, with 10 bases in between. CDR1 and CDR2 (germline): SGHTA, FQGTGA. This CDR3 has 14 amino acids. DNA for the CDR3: TGTGCCAGCAGCTTGGGCCGGTGGACCGGGGAGCTGTTTTTT. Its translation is CASSLGRWTGELFF.

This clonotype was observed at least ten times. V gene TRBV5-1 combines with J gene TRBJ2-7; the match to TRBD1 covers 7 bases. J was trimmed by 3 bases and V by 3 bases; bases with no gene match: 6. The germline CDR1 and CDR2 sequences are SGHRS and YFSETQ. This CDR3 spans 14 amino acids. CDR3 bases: TGCGCCAGCAGCTCCAATGGACAGGACTACGAGCAGTACTTC. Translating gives CASSSNGQDYEQYF.

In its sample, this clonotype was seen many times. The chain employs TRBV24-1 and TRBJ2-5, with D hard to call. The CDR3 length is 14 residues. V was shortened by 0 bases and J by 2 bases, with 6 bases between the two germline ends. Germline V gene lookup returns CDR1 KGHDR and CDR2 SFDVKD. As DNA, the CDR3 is TGTGCCACCAGTGATTTGAGGGCTCAAGAGACCCAGTACTTC. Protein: CATSDLRAQETQYF.

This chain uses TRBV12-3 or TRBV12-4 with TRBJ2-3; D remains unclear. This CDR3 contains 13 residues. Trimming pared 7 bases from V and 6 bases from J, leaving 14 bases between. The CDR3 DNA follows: TGTGCCAGCAACTCTGCCCACGCGGATACGCAGTATTTT. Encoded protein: CASNSAHADTQYF.

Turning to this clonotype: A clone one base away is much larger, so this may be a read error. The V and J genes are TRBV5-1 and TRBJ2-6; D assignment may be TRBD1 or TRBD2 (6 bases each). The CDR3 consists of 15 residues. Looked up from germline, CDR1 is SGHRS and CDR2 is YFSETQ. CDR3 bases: TGCGCCAGCAGCGTTACAGGGACTGGGGCCAACGTCCGGACTTTC. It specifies CASSVTGTGANVRTF.

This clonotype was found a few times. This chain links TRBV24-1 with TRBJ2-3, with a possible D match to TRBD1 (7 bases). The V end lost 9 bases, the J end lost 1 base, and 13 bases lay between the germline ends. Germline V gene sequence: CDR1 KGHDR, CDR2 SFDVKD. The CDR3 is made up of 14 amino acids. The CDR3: CATGGGGCTDTQYF. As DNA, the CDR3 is TGTGCCACCGGAGGGGGCGGATGCACAGATACGCAGTATTTT.